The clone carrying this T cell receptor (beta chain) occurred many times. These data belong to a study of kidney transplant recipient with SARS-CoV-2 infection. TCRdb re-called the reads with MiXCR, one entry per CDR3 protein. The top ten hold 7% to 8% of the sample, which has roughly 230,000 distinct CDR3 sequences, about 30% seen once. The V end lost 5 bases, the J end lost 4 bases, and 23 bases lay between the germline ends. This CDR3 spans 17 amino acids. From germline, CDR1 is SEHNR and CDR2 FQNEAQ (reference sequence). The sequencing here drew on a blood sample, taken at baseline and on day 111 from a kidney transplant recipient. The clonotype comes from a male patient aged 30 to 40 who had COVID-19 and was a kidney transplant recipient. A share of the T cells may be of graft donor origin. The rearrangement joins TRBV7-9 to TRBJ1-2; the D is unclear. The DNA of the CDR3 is TGTGCCAGCAGCGTAAAACGATACCATGGAAAGACCTATGGCTACACCTTC. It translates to CASSVKRYHGKTYGYTF.